The sequence of this T cell receptor (beta chain) was determined in a study of blood T cell repertoires in COVID-19. Overall study: Samples taken during acute and convalescent COVID-19 were collected in the United States, Italy and Spain. The cDNA or gDNA used as material had been derived from T cells, B-cell-depleted T cells, or PBMCs.

The junction had 5 bases not matched to a gene; V was cut back by 0 bases and J by 5 bases. From germline, CDR1 is SGHNT and CDR2 YYREEE (reference sequence). CDR3 length: 16 residues. Using immunoSEQ multiplex PCR, the repertoire was profiled, and TCRdb retains in-frame clones only, with some absent. This sample has roughly 160,000 clones, with approximately 79% found just once. Material for sequencing was peripheral blood. J is TRBJ2-3 and V is TRBV5-4, with 11 bases fitting TRBD2. This clonotype originated in an elderly woman with acute or convalescent COVID-19. The CDR3 spells CASSLGGTSGLDTQYF. For the CDR3, the DNA is TGTGCCAGCAGCTTGGGGGGGACTAGCGGATTAGATACGCAGTATTTT.